One and the same sample provided the 7 T cell receptor beta chains below, sequenced in a study of blood T cells in healthy people across ages. The second PCR ran roughly 7 to 11 cycles with a sample-barcoded 5' primer and J-beta primers. MiXCR, applied by TCRdb to the 5' RACE reads, yields one record per CDR3 protein. The table records 1.5 million to 1.8 million distinct CDR3 sequences, around 40% of them present only once. Sequencing input: blood. The receptors shown here come from a woman aged 18-29 years in good health.

This clonotype was counted only a few times. The J gene is TRBJ2-3, the V gene TRBV7-8; tentatively, D is TRBD2 (6 bases). The germline V gene encodes CDR1 SGHVS and CDR2 FQNEAQ. V gave up 5 bases and J gave up 1 base, with 13 bases separating them. This CDR3 has 15 residues. This CDR3 reads CASSTAGIGTDTQYF. As DNA, the CDR3 is TGTGCCAGCAGCACGGCGGGAATCGGCACAGATACGCAGTATTTT.

The chain joins TRBV5-5 to TRBJ2-3; 8 positions match TRBD2. Germline assignment: CDR1 SGHKS and CDR2 YYEKEE (reference sequence). The junction had 10 bases not matched to a gene; V was cut back by 4 bases and J by 0 bases. There are 17 residues in the CDR3. The CDR3 here is CASSLGAAGGSTDTQYF. CDR3 coding DNA: TGTGCCAGCAGCCTCGGCGCGGCGGGGGGTAGCACAGATACGCAGTATTTT.

This clonotype was detected only a few times. This chain connects TRBV6-5 to TRBJ2-1, with 10 bases aligning to TRBD2. The CDR3 is 17 amino acids. Germline V lookup: CDR1 MNHEY, CDR2 SVGAGI. Unmatched junction bases numbered 9, after V lost 0 bases and J lost 7 bases. The CDR3 region is CASSYSSSSGRENEQFF. In nucleotides, the CDR3 is TGTGCCAGCAGTTACTCGAGTTCCAGCGGGAGGGAAAATGAGCAGTTCTTC.

The V and J genes are TRBV5-1 and TRBJ2-7, with 10 bases matching TRBD2. Germline CDR1 SGHRS, CDR2 YFSETQ. The CDR3 covers 14 residues. Unmatched junction bases numbered 2, after V lost 0 bases and J lost 5 bases. The CDR3 spells CASSLVAGGHEQYF. DNA of the CDR3: TGCGCCAGCAGCTTGGTAGCGGGAGGCCACGAGCAGTACTTC.

The chain employs TRBV7-2 and TRBJ2-1, with TRBD2 matching 10 bases. The CDR3 extends over 15 amino acids. V shed 5 bases and J 10 bases; nucleotides not matched to a gene: 11. CDR1 is SGHTA, CDR2 FQGNSA, per germline. DNA of the CDR3: TGTGCCAGCAGCCGGACTAGCGGAGTGGGTTCAGAGCAGTTCTTC. Protein product: CASSRTSGVGSEQFF.

The chain uses TRBV6-5 and TRBJ1-5, with TRBD1 as a possible D gene (5 bases). V lost 6 bases, J lost 3 bases, and 15 bases lay in between. CDR3 size: 15 residues. The germline gives CDR1 MNHEY, CDR2 SVGAGI. CDR3 nucleotides: TGTGCCAGCAGGGCGGGACCGGATCTCAATCAGCCCCAGCATTTT. This translates into CASRAGPDLNQPQHF.

This rearrangement joins TRBV4-2 to TRBJ2-5; TRBD2 agrees at 12 bases. Trimming cost V 3 bases and J 11 bases; bases outside gene matches: 13. In germline, CDR1 is LGHNA, CDR2 YNFKEQ. The CDR3 has 16 residues. The CDR3 reads CASSQELAGGYIEQYF. Here the CDR3 DNA reads TGTGCCAGCAGCCAGGAGCTAGCGGGAGGGTACATTGAGCAGTACTTC.